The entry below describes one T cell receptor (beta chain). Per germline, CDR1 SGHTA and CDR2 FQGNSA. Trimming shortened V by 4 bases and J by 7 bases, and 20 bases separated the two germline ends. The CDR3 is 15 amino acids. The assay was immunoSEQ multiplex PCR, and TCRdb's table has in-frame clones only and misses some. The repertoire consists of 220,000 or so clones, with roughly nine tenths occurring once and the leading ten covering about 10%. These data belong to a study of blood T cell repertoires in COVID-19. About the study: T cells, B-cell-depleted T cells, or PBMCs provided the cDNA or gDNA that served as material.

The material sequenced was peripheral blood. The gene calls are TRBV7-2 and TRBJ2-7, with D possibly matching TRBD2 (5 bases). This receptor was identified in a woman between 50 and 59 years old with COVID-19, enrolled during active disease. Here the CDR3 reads CASSSSRWAGREQYF. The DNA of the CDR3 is TGTGCCAGCAGCTCCTCCCGGTGGGCGGGTCGGGAGCAGTACTTC. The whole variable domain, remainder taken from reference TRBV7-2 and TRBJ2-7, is GAGVSQSPSNKVTEKGKDVELRCDPISGHTALYWYRQSLGQGLEFLIYFQGNSAPDKSGLPSDRFSAERTGGSVSTLTIQRTQQEDSAVYLCASSSSRWAGREQYFGPGTRLTVT.